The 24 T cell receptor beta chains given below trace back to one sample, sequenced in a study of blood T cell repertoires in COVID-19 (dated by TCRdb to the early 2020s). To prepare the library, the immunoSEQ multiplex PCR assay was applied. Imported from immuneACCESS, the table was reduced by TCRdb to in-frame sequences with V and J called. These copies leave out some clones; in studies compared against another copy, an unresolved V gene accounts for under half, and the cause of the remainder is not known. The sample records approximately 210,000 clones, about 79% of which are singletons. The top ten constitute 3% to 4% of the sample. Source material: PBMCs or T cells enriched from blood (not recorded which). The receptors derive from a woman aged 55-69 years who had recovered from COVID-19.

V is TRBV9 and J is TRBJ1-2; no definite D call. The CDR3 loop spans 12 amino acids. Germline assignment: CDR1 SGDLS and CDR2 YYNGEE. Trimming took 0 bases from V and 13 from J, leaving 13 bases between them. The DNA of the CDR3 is TGTGCCAGCAGCGTAGATAAGGCACCGGGCACCTTC. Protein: CASSVDKAPGTF. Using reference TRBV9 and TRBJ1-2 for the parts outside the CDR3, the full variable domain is DSGVTQTPKHLITATGQRVTLRCSPRSGDLSVYWYQQSLDQGLQFLIQYYNGEERAKGNILERFSAQQFPDLHSELNLSSLELGDSALYFCASSVDKAPGTFGSGTRLTVV.

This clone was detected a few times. The CDR3 nucleotides are TGTGCCAGCAGTTCCCCAGAATACCCCTACGAGCAGTACTTC. This codes for CASSSPEYPYEQYF. The rearrangement uses TRBV27 and TRBJ2-7; D not resolved. The CDR3 is made up of 14 amino acids. Germline CDR1 is MNHEY and CDR2 is SMNVEV (reference sequence). The V gene lost 4 bases and the J gene lost 2 bases, with 12 bases spanning the gap.

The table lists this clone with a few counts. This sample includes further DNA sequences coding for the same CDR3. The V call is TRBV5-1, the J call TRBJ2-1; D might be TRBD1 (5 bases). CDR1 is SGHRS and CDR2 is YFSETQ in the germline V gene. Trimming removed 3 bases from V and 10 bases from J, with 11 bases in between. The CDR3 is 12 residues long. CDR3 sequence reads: CASSSQGVEQFF. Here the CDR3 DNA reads TGCGCCAGCAGCTCCCAGGGTGTGGAGCAGTTCTTC.

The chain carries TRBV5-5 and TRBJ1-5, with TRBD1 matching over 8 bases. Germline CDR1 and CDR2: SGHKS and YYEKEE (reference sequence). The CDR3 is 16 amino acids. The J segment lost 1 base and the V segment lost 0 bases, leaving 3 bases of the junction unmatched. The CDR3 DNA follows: TGTGCCAGCAGCTTGGGACAGGGGTTGAGCAATCAGCCCCAGCATTTT. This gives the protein CASSLGQGLSNQPQHF.

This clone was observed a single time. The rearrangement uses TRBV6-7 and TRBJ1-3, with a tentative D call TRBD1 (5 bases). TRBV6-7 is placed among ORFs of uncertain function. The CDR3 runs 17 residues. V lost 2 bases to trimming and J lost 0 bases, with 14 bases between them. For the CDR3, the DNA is TGTGCCAGCAGTTACCAAATGACAGTTCGCTCTGGAAACACCATATATTTT. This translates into CASSYQMTVRSGNTIYF.

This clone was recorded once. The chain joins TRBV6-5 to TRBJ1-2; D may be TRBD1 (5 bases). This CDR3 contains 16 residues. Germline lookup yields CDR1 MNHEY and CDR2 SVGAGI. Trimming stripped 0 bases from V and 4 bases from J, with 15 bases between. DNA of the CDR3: TGTGCCAGCAGTTACTCGGCAGGGCACTGGACCTATGGCTACACCTTC. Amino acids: CASSYSAGHWTYGYTF.

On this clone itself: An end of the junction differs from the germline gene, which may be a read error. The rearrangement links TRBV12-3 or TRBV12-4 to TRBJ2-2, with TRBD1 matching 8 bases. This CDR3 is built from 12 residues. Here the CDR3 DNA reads TGTGCCAGCAGTTCGGGACAGGCGGAGGTGTTTTTT. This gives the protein CASSSGQAEVFF.

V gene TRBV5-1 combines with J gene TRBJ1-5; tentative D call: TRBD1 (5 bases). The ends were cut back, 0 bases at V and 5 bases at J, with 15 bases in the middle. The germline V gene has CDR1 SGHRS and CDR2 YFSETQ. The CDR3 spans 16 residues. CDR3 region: CASSLEPREGYQPQHF. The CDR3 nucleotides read TGCGCCAGCAGCTTGGAACCCAGGGAAGGTTATCAGCCCCAGCATTTT. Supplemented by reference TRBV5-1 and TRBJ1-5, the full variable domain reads KAGVTQTPRYLIKTRGQQVTLSCSPISGHRSVSWYQQTPGQGLQFLFEYFSETQRNKGNFPGRFSGRQFSNSRSEMNVSTLELGDSALYLCASSLEPREGYQPQHFGDGTRLSIL.

For the CDR3, the DNA is TGTGCCAGTAGTTACAGGGGAAGCAATCAGCCCCAGCATTTT. It specifies CASSYRGSNQPQHF. The chain has TRBV19 and TRBJ1-5; 7 positions agree with TRBD1. The CDR3 length is 14 residues. The germline V gene has CDR1 LNHDA and CDR2 SQIVND (reference sequence). Trimming at V came to 5 bases and at J to 1 base, leaving 2 bases not matched to a gene.

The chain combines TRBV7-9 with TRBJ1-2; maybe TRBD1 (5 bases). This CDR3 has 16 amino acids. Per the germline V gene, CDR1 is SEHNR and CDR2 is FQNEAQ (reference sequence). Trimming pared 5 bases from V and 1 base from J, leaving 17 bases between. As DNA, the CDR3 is TGTGCCAGCAGCCGGAGCGGGACGGACTTTAACTATGGCTACACCTTC. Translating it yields CASSRSGTDFNYGYTF.

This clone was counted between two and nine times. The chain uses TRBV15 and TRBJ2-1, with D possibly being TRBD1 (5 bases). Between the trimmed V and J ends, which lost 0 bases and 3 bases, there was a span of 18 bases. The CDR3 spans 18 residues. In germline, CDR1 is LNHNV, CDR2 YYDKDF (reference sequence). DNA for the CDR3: TGTGCCACCAGCAGAGATAAGGGGCAGGGCGTCCACTACAATGAGCAGTTCTTC. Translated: CATSRDKGQGVHYNEQFF.

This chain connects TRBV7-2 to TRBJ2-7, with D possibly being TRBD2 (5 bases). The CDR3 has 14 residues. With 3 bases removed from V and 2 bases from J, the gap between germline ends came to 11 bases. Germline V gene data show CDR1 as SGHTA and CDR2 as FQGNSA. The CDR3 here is CASSFLAGPYEQYF. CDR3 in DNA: TGTGCCAGCAGCTTCCTTGCGGGTCCCTACGAGCAGTACTTC.

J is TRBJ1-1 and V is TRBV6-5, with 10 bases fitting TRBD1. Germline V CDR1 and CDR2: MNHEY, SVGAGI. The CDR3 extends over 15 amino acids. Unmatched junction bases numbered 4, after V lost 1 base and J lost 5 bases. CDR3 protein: CASSYLRTGGTEAFF. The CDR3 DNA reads TGTGCCAGCAGTTACTTAAGGACAGGGGGGACTGAAGCTTTCTTT.

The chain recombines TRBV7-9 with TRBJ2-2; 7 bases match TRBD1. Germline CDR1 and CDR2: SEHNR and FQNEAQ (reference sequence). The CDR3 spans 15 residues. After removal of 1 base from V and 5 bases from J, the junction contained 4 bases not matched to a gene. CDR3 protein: CASSLGSGQTGELFF. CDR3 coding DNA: TGTGCCAGCAGCTTAGGTTCGGGACAGACCGGGGAGCTGTTTTTT.

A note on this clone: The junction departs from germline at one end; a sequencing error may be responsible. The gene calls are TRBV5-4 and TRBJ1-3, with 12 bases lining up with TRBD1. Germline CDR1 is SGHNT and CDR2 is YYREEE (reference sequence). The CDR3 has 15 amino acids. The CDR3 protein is CASSLGQGAGNTIYF. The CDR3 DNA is TGTGCCAGCAGTTTGGGACAGGGGGCCGGAAACACCATATATTTT.

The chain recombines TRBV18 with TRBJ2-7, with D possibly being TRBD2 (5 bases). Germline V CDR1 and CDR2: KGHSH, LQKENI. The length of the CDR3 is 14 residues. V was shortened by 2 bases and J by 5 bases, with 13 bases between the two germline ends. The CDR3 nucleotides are TGTGCCAGCTCACCATCGCGGGCGGTAGACGAGCAGTACTTC. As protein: CASSPSRAVDEQYF.

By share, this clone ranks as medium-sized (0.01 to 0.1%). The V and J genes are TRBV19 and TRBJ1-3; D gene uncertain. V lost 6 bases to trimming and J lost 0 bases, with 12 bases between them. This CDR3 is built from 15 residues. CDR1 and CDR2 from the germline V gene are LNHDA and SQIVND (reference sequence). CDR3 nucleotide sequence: TGTGCCAGTAGCGTGGGCGAACACTCTGGAAACACCATATATTTT. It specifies CASSVGEHSGNTIYF.

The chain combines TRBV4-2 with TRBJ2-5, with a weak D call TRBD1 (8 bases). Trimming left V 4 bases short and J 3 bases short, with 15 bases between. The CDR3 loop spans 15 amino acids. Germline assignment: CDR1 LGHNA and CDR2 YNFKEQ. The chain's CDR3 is CASSPHTGGEETQYF. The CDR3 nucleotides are TGTGCCAGCAGCCCACACACAGGGGGGGAAGAGACCCAGTACTTC.

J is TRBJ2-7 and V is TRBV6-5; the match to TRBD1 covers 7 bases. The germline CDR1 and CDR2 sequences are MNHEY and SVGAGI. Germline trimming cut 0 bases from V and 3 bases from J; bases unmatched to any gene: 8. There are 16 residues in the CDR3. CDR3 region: CASSYSARQGSYEQYF. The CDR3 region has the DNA TGTGCCAGCAGTTACTCCGCCCGACAGGGAAGCTACGAGCAGTACTTC.

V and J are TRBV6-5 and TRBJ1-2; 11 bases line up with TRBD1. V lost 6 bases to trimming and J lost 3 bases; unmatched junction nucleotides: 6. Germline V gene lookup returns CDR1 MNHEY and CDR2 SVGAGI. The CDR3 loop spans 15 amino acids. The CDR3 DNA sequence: TGTGCCAGCAGGACCTGGGGACAGGGGGACTATGGCTACACCTTC. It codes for CASRTWGQGDYGYTF.

CDR3 sequence reads: CSASRFEKLFF. The DNA of the CDR3 is TGCAGTGCTAGCCGGTTTGAAAAACTGTTTTTT. The chain joins TRBV20-1 to TRBJ1-4; no firm D call. CDR3 length equals 11 residues. The V end lost 3 bases, the J end lost 7 bases, and 6 bases lay between the germline ends. Germline V gene lookup returns CDR1 DFQATT and CDR2 SNEGSKA (reference sequence).

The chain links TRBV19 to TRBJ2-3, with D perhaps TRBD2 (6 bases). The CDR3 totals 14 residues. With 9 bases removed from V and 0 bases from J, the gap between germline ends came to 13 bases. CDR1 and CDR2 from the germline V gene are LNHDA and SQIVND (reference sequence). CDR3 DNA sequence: TGTGCCAGCGCCGGGACTTCTAGCACAGATACGCAGTATTTT. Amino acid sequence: CASAGTSSTDTQYF.

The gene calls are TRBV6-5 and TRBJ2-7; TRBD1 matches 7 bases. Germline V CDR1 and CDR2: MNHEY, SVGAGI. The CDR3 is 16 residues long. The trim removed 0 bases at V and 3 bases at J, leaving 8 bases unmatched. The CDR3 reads CASSYSTGETGYEQYF. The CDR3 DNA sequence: TGTGCCAGCAGTTACTCCACAGGGGAGACAGGCTACGAGCAGTACTTC.

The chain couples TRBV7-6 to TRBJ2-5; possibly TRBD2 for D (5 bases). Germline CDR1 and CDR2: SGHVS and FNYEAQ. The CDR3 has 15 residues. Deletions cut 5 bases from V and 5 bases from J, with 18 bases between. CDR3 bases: TGTGCCAGCAGCCCGTTCGGGGTTCTGGAGGAGACCCAGTACTTC. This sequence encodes CASSPFGVLEETQYF.